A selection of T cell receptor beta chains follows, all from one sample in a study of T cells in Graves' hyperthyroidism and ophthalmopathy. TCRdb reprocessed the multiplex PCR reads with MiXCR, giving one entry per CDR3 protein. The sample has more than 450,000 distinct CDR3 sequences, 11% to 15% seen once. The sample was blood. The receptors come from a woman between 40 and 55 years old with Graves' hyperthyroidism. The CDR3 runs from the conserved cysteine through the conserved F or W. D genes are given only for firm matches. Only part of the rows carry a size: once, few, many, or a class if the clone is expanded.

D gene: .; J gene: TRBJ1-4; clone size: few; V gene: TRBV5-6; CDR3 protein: CASSLEGSYEKLFF; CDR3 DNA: TGTGCCAGCAGCTTGGAGGGGTCTTATGAAAAACTGTTTTTT
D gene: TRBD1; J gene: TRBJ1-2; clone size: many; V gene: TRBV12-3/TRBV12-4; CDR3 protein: CASSPTGGFQGYTF; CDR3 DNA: TGTGCCAGCAGTCCCACAGGGGGATTTCAAGGCTACACCTTC
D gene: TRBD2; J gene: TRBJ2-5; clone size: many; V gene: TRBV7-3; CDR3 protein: CASSRTSGTQETQYF; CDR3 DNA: TGTGCCAGCAGCAGGACTAGCGGGACCCAAGAGACCCAGTACTTC
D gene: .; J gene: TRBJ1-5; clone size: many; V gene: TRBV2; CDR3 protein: CASSETEERGGNQPQHF; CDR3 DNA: TGTGCCAGCAGTGAAACAGAAGAAAGGGGGGGTAATCAGCCCCAGCATTTT
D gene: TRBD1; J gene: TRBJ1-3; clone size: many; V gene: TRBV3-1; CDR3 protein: CASQGTGDIRGNTIYF; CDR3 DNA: TGTGCCAGCCAAGGGACAGGGGATATCCGTGGAAACACCATATATTTT
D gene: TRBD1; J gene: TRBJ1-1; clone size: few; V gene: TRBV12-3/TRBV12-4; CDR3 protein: CASSFRTGGASTEAFF; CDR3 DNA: TGTGCCAGCAGTTTCAGGACAGGGGGCGCGAGCACTGAAGCTTTCTTT
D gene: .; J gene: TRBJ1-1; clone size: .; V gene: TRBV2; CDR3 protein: CASSEGRVGTEAFF; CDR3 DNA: TGTGCCAGCAGTGAAGGAAGGGTGGGCACTGAAGCTTTCTTT
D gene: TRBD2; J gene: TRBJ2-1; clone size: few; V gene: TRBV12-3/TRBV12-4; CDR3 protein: CASSLETSGGYNEQFF; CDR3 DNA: TGTGCCAGCAGTTTAGAGACTAGCGGGGGTTACAATGAGCAGTTCTTC
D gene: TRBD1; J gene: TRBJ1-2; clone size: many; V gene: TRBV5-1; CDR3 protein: CASSLGGGADYGYTF; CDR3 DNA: TGCGCCAGCAGCTTGGGAGGGGGCGCGGACTATGGCTACACCTTC
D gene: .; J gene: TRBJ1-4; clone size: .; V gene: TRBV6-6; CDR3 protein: CASSYSSTGWTNEKLFF; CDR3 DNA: TGTGCCAGCAGTTACTCGAGTACAGGGTGGACTAATGAAAAACTGTTTTTT
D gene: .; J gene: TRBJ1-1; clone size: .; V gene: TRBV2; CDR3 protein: CATNGAFF; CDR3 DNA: TGTGCCACCAATGGAGCTTTCTTT
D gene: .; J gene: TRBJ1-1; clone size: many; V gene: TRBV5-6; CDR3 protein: CASSWGPSNTEAFF; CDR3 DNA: TGTGCCAGCAGCTGGGGACCGTCGAACACTGAAGCTTTCTTT
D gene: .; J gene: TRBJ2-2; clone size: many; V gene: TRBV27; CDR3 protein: CASSLSQGRELFF; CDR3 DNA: TGTGCCAGCAGTTTATCACAGGGAAGGGAGCTGTTTTTT
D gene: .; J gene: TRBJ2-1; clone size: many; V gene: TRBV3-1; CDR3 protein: CASSLGLQYNEQFF; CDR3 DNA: TGTGCCAGCAGCCTGGGACTGCAGTACAATGAGCAGTTCTTC
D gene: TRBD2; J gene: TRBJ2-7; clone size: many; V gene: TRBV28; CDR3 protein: CASSTGTSVGEQYF; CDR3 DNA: TGTGCCAGCAGCACCGGGACTAGCGTAGGCGAGCAGTACTTC
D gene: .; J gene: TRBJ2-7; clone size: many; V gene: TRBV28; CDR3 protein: CASSFRTGSFHEQYF; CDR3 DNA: TGTGCCAGCAGTTTCCGAACAGGGAGTTTCCACGAGCAGTACTTC
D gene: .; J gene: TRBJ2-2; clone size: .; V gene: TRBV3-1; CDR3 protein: CASSYIDGELFF; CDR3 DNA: TGTGCCAGCAGTTATATCGACGGGGAGCTGTTTTTT
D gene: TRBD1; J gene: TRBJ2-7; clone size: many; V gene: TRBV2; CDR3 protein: CASSQQGREQYF; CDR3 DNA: TGTGCCAGCAGTCAACAGGGGCGCGAGCAGTACTTC
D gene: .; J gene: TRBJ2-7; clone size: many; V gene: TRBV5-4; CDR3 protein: CASSSGGGGPYEQYF; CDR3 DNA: TGTGCCAGCAGCTCCGGAGGCGGGGGCCCCTACGAGCAGTACTTC
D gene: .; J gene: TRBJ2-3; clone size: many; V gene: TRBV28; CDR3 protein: CASRTVLSTDTQYF; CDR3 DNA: TGTGCCAGCAGGACGGTTCTGAGCACAGATACGCAGTATTTT
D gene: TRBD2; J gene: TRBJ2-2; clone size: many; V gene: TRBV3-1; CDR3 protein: CASSQGLAGVPGELFF; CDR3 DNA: TGTGCCAGCAGCCAAGGACTAGCGGGAGTACCCGGGGAGCTGTTTTTT
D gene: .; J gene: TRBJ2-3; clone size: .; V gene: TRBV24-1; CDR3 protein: CATSWTATDTQYF; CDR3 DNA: TGTGCCACCAGTTGGACAGCCACAGATACGCAGTATTTT
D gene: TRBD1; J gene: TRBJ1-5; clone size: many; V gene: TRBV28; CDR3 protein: CASSRIGTGGGSQPQHF; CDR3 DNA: TGTGCCAGCAGTCGAATAGGGACAGGGGGTGGGAGTCAGCCCCAGCATTTT
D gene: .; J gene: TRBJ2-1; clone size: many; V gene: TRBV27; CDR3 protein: CASTQGGTYNEQFF; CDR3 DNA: TGTGCCAGCACCCAGGGCGGAACCTACAATGAGCAGTTCTTC
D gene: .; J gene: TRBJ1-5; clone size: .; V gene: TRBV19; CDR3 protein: CASGATNQPQHF; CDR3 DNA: TGTGCCAGTGGCGCAACCAATCAGCCCCAGCATTTT
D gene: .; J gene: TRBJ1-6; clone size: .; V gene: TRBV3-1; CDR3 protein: CASSQDPRTSLTGSYNSPLHF; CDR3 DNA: TGTGCCAGCAGCCAAGATCCCAGGACCTCCCTCACGGGGTCCTATAATTCACCCCTCCACTTT
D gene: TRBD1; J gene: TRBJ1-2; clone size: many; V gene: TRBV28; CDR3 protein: CASSQTGTGSGYTF; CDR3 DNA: TGTGCCAGCAGTCAAACCGGGACAGGGTCTGGCTACACCTTC
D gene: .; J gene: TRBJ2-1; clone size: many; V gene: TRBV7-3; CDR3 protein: CASSSGTSGEQFF; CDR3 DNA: TGTGCCAGCAGCTCCGGGACGTCAGGAGAGCAGTTCTTC
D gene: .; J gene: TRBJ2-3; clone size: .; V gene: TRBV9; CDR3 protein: CASSQLEGDTQCF; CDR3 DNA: TGTGCCAGCAGCCAATTGGAGGGAGATACGCAGTGTTTT
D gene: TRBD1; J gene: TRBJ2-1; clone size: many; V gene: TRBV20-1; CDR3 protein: CSAIRSPPGQGGNEQFF; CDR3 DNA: TGCAGTGCTATACGCTCCCCGCCGGGACAGGGGGGAAATGAGCAGTTCTTC
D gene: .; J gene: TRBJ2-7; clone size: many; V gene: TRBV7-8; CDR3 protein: CASSLRWAGSSYEQYF; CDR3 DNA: TGTGCCAGCAGCTTAAGGTGGGCAGGCAGCTCCTACGAGCAGTACTTC
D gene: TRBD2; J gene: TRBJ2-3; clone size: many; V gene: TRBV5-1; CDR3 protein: CASSKGLVRPDTQYF; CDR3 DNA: TGCGCCAGCAGCAAGGGACTAGTCCGCCCAGATACGCAGTATTTT
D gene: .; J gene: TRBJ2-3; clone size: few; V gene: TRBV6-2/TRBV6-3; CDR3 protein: CASSYGVTQYF; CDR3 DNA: TGTGCCAGCAGTTACGGGGTAACGCAGTATTTT
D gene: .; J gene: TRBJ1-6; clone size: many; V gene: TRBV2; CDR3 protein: CASKIGNSPLHF; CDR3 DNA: TGTGCCAGCAAGATTGGTAATTCACCCCTCCACTTT
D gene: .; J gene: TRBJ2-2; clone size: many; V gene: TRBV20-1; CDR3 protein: CSAIRGDTGELFF; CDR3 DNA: TGCAGTGCTATAAGGGGTGACACCGGGGAGCTGTTTTTT
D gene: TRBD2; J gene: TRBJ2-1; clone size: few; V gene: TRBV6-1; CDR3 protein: CASFSRENRGQFF; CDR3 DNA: TGTGCCAGCTTCTCGCGGGAGAATAGGGGGCAGTTCTTC
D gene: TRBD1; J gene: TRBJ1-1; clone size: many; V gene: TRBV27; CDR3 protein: CASSSRTGYEAFF; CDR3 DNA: TGTGCCAGCAGTTCCAGGACAGGGTATGAAGCTTTCTTT
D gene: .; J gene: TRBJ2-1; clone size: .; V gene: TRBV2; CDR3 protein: CASKVGGGSYNEQFF; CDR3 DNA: TGTGCCAGCAAGGTGGGAGGGGGCTCCTACAATGAGCAGTTCTTC
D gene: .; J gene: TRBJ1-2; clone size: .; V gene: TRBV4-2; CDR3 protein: CASSQDIGWYGYTF; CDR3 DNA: TGTGCCAGCAGCCAAGATATAGGGTGGTATGGCTACACCTTC
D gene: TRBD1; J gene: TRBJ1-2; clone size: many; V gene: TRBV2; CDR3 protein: CASRLGQGGNYGYTF; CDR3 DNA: TGTGCCAGCAGGCTCGGACAGGGAGGTAACTATGGCTACACCTTC
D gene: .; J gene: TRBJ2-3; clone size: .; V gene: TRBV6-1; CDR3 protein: CASSEVDTQYF; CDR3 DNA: TGTGCCAGCAGTGAAGTCGATACGCAGTATTTT